This T cell receptor beta chain was documented in a study of vaccination and CD4 T cells after COVID-19. Study context: Post-COVID draws followed diagnosis by a median around 100 days (range 35 to 161).

This clonotype was counted only a few times. Its cognate antigen is unknown. Cultured CD4+ T cell DNA underwent sequencing with the Oncomine TCR Beta short-read assay. DNA came from CD4+ T cells after culture. TCRdb ran MiXCR on the PCR reads and lists one entry per CDR3 protein. Seen here are 13,000 or so distinct CDR3 sequences, 25% to 30% observed once, and the top ten hold 25% to 35%. This CDR3 region has 13 residues. In germline, CDR1 is KGHDR, CDR2 SFDVKD. The V gene lost 4 bases and the J gene lost 3 bases, with 6 bases spanning the gap. The treatment denotes: roughly nine-day PBMC culture with coronavirus spike peptide pools or control peptides (ViraFEST assay). Nucleocapsid antibody results, negative before and after vaccination, showed that healthy vaccine recipients had not previously had SARS-CoV-2 infection. Researchers grew the cells for 9 to 11 days and then pulled out CD4+ T cells by negative selection.

The chain couples TRBV24-1 to TRBJ1-5; D is undetermined. Source: CD4+ T cells from blood, cultured in vitro, taken before SARS-CoV-2 vaccination. This TCR came from a human donor who received a COVID-19 vaccine. CDR3 nucleotides: TGTGCCACCAGTGACAGGACCAATCAGCCCCAGCATTTT. This codes for CATSDRTNQPQHF.